This T cell receptor (beta chain) is from a study of CXCR3-negative and CXCR3-positive naive CD8 T cells. Points from the study as a whole: Partly lower CXCR3 expression followed cryopreservation, and most assays relied on fresh PBMCs. It was found that naive subsets had comparable surface CD5, and TCR strength was inferred from TRB CDR3 properties. Similar TRBV-TRBJ gene usage was seen in naive CXCR3-negative and CXCR3-positive cells, but not in memory cells. Naive CXCR3-positive cells had TRB CDR3s more hydrophobic than those of CXCR3-negative naive cells.

With respect to this clonotype: Its antigen is currently unknown.

5' RACE with UMI labels generated the TRB cDNA libraries. TCRdb re-called the 5' RACE reads; every CDR3 protein appears as one record, without DNA. Recorded here are 50,000 or so distinct CDR3 sequences; the top ten clones represent 0.55% to 0.6%. The germline CDR1 and CDR2 sequences are SEHNR and FQNEAQ (reference sequence). This CDR3 is built from 14 residues. The sequence came from a human donor in good health. Some clones in this sample may be carry-over from other donors' samples. The sample taken for sequencing was naive CXCR3+ CD8+ T cells from blood. Subset defined: CD45RO-CCR7+CD27+CD95- naive CD8+ T cells expressing CXCR3 (TNR3+). The chain couples TRBV7-9 to TRBJ2-5; TCRdb's D gene call, TRBD1, goes unchecked for lack of DNA. Here the CDR3 reads CASSRRQAQETQYF.